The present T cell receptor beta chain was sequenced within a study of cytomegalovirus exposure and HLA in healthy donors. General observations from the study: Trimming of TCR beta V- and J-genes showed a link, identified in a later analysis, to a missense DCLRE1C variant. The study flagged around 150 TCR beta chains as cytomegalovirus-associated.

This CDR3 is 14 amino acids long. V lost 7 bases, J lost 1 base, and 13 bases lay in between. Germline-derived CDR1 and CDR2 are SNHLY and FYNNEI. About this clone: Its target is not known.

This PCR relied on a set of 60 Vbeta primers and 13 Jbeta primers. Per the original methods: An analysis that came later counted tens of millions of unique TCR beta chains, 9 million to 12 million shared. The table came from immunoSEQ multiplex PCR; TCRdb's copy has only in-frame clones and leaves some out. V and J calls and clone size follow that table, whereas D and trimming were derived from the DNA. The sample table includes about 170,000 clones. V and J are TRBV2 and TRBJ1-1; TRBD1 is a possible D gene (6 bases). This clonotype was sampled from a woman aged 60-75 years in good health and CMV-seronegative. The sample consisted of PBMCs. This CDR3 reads CASKTGTPNTEAFF. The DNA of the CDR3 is TGTGCCAGCAAAACCGGGACACCGAACACTGAAGCTTTCTTT.